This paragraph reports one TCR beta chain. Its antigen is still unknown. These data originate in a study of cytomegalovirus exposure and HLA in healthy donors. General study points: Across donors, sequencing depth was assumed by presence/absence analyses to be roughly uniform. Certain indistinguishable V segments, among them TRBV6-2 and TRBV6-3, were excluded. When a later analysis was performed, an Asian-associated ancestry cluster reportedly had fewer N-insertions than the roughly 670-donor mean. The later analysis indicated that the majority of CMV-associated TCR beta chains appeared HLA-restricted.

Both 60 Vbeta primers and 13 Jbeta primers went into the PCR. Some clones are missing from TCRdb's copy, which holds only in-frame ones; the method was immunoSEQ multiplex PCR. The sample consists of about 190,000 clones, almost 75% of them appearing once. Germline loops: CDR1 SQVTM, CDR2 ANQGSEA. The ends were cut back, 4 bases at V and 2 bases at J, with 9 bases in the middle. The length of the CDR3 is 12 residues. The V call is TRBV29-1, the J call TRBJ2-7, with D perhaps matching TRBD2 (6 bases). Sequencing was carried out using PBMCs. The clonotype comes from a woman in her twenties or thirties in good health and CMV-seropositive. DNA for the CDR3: TGCAGCGTTGGTGGCGGGGCCTACGAGCAGTACTTC. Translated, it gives CSVGGGAYEQYF.